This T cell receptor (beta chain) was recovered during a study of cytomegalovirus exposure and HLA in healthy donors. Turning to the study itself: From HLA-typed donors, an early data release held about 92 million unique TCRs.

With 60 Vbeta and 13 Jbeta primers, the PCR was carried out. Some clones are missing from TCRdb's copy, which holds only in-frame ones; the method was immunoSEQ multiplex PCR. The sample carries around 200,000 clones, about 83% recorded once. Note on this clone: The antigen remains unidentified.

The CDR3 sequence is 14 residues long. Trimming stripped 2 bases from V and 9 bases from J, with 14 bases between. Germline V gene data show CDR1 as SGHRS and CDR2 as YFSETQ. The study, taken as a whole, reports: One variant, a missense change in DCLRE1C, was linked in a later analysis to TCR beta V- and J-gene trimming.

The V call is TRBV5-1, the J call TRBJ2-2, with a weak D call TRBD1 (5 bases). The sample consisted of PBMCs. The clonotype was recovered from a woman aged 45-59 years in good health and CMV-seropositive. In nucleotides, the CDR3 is TGCGCCAGCAGCTTTGGGCCAACAGGTCGGGAGCTGTTTTTT. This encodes CASSFGPTGRELFF. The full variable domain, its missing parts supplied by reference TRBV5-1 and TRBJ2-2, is KAGVTQTPRYLIKTRGQQVTLSCSPISGHRSVSWYQQTPGQGLQFLFEYFSETQRNKGNFPGRFSGRQFSNSRSEMNVSTLELGDSALYLCASSFGPTGRELFFGEGSRLTVL.